These 2 T cell receptor beta chains came from one sample sequenced in a study of OX40 agonist ivuxolimab in advanced cancers. Only in-frame clones appear in the TCRdb table, and some are missing; sequencing was by immunoSEQ multiplex PCR. The repertoire holds around 26,000 clones, with approximately 85% as singletons. Material: CD4+ or CD8+ T cells sorted from blood, obtained in a trial of the OX40 agonist ivuxolimab. These receptors originate from an adult with an advanced solid tumor such as melanoma, head and neck, liver or kidney cancer.

The gene calls are TRBV6-6 and TRBJ2-3, with D unclear. The length of the CDR3 is 13 residues. Trimming shortened V by 6 bases and J by 3 bases, and 10 bases separated the two germline ends. Germline loops: CDR1 MNHNY, CDR2 SVGAGI (reference sequence). The CDR3 DNA sequence: TGTGCCAGCAGGGTTGAGAGTACAGATACGCAGTATTTT. Its translation: CASRVESTDTQYF.

The chain links TRBV15 to TRBJ1-2; D is uncertain. The germline CDR1 and CDR2 sequences are LNHNV and YYDKDF (reference sequence). The CDR3 consists of 16 residues. V dropped 8 bases and J dropped 4 bases, with 23 bases sitting between them. The CDR3 reads CATHEYPHSRGYGYTF. In DNA form, the CDR3 reads TGTGCCACCCACGAGTATCCGCACAGTCGGGGCTATGGCTACACCTTC.